The clone carrying this TCR beta chain was observed a few times. The sample belongs to a study of shared clonotypes between healthy human individuals. Germline V gene sequence: CDR1 MNHNY, CDR2 SVGAGI (reference sequence). Trimming cost V 7 bases and J 6 bases; bases outside gene matches: 6. CDR3 length: 14 residues. The protocol was immunoSEQ multiplex PCR, while the TCRdb copy is restricted to in-frame clones and leaves out a portion. The table includes roughly 220,000 clones, approximately 65% detected once. The rearrangement links TRBV6-6 to TRBJ1-5; TRBD1 matches 10 bases. The sequenced material came from memory CD4+ T cells sorted from blood. Subset here: CD45RA-negative fraction. The receptor was derived from a young man in good health. CDR3 residues: CASKMGQGSQPQHF. The CDR3 DNA sequence: TGTGCCAGCAAAATGGGACAGGGGAGTCAGCCCCAGCATTTT.